This T cell receptor beta chain appears in the sequencing data of a study of human T cells and chemical hapten exposure. Via MiXCR, TCRdb re-called the RACE reads, giving one row per CDR3 protein. The table lists approximately 340,000 distinct CDR3 sequences, under 9% of them singletons. This clonotype was counted between two and nine times. Time point: patch test 1, 2 weeks after DPC sensitization. Treatment given: therapeutic diphenylcyclopropenone sensitization with weekly scalp DPC. This TCR was sampled from a woman between 18 and 30 years old with alopecia areata. Some clones in this sample may be carry-over from other donors' samples. The input for sequencing was whole blood, taken in connection with sensitization to the hapten diphenylcyclopropenone (DPC).

DNA for the CDR3: TGCGCCAGCAGCATCGGGACCGAGGGATATAATTCACCCCTCCACTTT. Residues: CASSIGTEGYNSPLHF. This chain connects TRBV5-1 to TRBJ1-6; D perhaps matches TRBD1 (5 bases). The CDR3 covers 16 residues. The germline V gene encodes CDR1 SGHRS and CDR2 YFSETQ. Deletions cut 4 bases from V and 4 bases from J, with 15 bases between.